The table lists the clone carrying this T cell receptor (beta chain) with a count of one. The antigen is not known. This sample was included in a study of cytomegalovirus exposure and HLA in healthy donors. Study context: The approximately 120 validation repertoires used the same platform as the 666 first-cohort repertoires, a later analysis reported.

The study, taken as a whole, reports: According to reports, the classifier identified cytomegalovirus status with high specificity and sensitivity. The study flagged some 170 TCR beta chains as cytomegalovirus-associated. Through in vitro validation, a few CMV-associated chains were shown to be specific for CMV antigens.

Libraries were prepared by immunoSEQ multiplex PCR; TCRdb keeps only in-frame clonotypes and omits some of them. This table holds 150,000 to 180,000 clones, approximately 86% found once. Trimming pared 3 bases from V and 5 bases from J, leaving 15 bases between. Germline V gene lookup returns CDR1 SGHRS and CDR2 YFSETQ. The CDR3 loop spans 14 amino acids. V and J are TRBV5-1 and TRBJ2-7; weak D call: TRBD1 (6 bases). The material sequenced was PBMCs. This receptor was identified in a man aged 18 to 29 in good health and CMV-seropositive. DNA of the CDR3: TGCGCCAGCAGCTCGGTTACAGGGTCCCACGAGCAGTACTTC. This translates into CASSSVTGSHEQYF.